What follows are 20 T cell receptor beta chains derived from one specimen sequenced in a study of T cell responses to AZD1222 COVID-19 vaccine (dated by TCRdb to the early 2020s). The method behind the library was the immunoSEQ multiplex PCR assay. TCRdb stores this immuneACCESS table with in-frame sequences only. Part of the clones is absent; in the studies checked, under half of the shortfall reflects unresolved V genes, and no reason is known for the rest. Present in this sample are about 100,000 clones, about 86% of which were seen just once. About 15% of the sample is taken by the ten largest. The intended sense of this specimen's time point label: baseline before first vaccination. The specimen was peripheral blood, collected on day 0 of AZD1222 vaccination. Every receptor here comes from an adult in good health.

The V call is TRBV12-3 or TRBV12-4, the J call TRBJ2-6; D is undetermined. Trimming took 6 bases from V and 2 from J, leaving 5 bases between them. The CDR3 covers 13 residues. CDR3 region: CASRSAGANVLTF. Here the CDR3 DNA reads TGTGCCAGCAGATCAGCTGGGGCCAACGTCCTGACTTTC.

This chain joins TRBV3-1 (or the pseudogene TRBV3-2) and TRBJ2-1, with 8 bases identical to TRBD2. The CDR3 consists of 16 residues. In germline, CDR1 is LGHDT, CDR2 YNNKEL (reference sequence). The J segment lost 9 bases and the V segment lost 4 bases, leaving 14 bases of the junction unmatched. Here the CDR3 reads CASSPTGASGRSEQFF. Here the CDR3 DNA reads TGTGCCAGCAGCCCGACGGGGGCTAGCGGGCGTTCTGAGCAGTTCTTC.

The rearrangement links TRBV25-1 to TRBJ2-7, with 11 bases fitting TRBD2. The CDR3 consists of 17 residues. The germline V gene encodes CDR1 MGHDK and CDR2 SYGVNS. After removal of 4 bases from V and 4 bases from J, the junction contained 12 bases not matched to a gene. This CDR3 reads CASSARTSGSPRYEQYF. CDR3 coding DNA: TGTGCCAGCAGTGCCCGGACTAGCGGGTCGCCCCGATACGAGCAGTACTTC.

J is TRBJ1-6 and V is TRBV3-1 (or the pseudogene TRBV3-2); D gene uncertain. Germline V gene lookup returns CDR1 LGHDT and CDR2 YNNKEL (reference sequence). The V end lost 1 base, the J end lost 7 bases, and 8 bases lay between the germline ends. The CDR3 is 14 residues long. As DNA, the CDR3 is TGTGCCAGCAGCCAAGTGCTGGCCAATTCACCCCTCCACTTT. Its translation is CASSQVLANSPLHF.

The rearrangement uses TRBV19 and TRBJ2-5; D is undetermined. Trimming took off 4 bases at V and 4 bases at J, with 13 bases between the two ends. Per germline, CDR1 LNHDA and CDR2 SQIVND (reference sequence). The CDR3 contains 14 residues. The CDR3 sequence is CASSNPGLRETQYF. CDR3 nucleotide sequence: TGTGCCAGTAGTAACCCCGGGCTTAGAGAGACCCAGTACTTC.

The gene calls are TRBV11-3 and TRBJ1-5, with D possibly being TRBD1 (5 bases). Germline V gene sequence: CDR1 SGHNT, CDR2 YENEEA. Trimming shortened V by 1 base and J by 4 bases, and 11 bases separated the two germline ends. This CDR3 is 15 amino acids long. The CDR3 is CASSLVLGANQPQHF. The DNA for the CDR3 is TGTGCCAGCAGCTTAGTTTTAGGGGCTAATCAGCCCCAGCATTTT.

V gene TRBV6-5 combines with J gene TRBJ2-1, with a weak D call TRBD2 (5 bases). The V end was cut by 6 bases, the J end by 2 bases, with 14 bases between. This CDR3 is 15 amino acids long. Germline CDR1 MNHEY, CDR2 SVGAGI. The CDR3 DNA reads as TGTGCCAGCAGCCCAGCCCGGGGTCCCTACAATGAGCAGTTCTTC. Amino acid sequence: CASSPARGPYNEQFF.

The chain couples TRBV10-3 to TRBJ1-1; the D gene is possibly TRBD1 (6 bases). Germline assignment: CDR1 ENHRY and CDR2 SYGVKD. This CDR3 spans 14 amino acids. Between the trimmed V and J ends, which lost 4 bases and 1 base, there was a span of 10 bases. The CDR3 DNA reads TGTGCCATCAGTGGAAACAGGGAGAACACTGAAGCTTTCTTT. Amino acids: CAISGNRENTEAFF.

The chain carries TRBV6-5 and TRBJ2-7; D not resolved. The CDR3 sequence is 15 residues long. V was clipped by 6 bases and J by 3 bases, with 18 bases between them. Germline CDR1 reads MNHEY; CDR2 reads SVGAGI. The CDR3 DNA reads as TGTGCCAGCAGCCGGTCCCGGACGGTGATCTACGAGCAGTACTTC. Translating it yields CASSRSRTVIYEQYF.

This clone came up a few times. The gene calls are TRBV18 and TRBJ2-7; 7 bases match TRBD1. J gave up 2 bases and V 3 bases, and 13 bases lay outside the gene matches. Germline CDR1 reads KGHSH; CDR2 reads LQKENI. The CDR3 has 17 amino acids. CDR3: CASSPRMPGTAPYEQYF. DNA for the CDR3: TGTGCCAGCTCACCGAGAATGCCCGGGACAGCCCCCTACGAGCAGTACTTC.

This chain uses TRBV7-8 with TRBJ1-2, with 7 bases that match TRBD1. The J segment lost 4 bases and the V segment lost 5 bases, leaving 10 bases of the junction unmatched. Germline assignment: CDR1 SGHVS and CDR2 FQNEAQ. The CDR3 is 15 residues long. The CDR3 bases are TGTGCCAGCAGCATAAAGGGGGCGCCTAGCTATGGCTACACCTTC. Protein product: CASSIKGAPSYGYTF.

This chain joins TRBV7-3 and TRBJ2-5; the match to TRBD2 covers 8 bases. This CDR3 region has 14 residues. V was clipped by 6 bases and J by 5 bases; unmatched bases: 8. Per the germline V gene, CDR1 is SGHTA and CDR2 is FQGTGA. The CDR3 reads CASSPTAGDETQYF. In DNA, the CDR3 is TGTGCCAGCAGTCCCACAGCGGGAGACGAGACCCAGTACTTC.

This chain joins TRBV27 and TRBJ1-5, with D perhaps matching TRBD1 (6 bases). V was trimmed by 2 bases and J by 7 bases, leaving 9 bases between them. The CDR3 covers 13 residues. The V gene's germline CDR1 is MNHEY and CDR2 SMNVEV (reference sequence). CDR3 region: CASSLEGGQPQHF. The CDR3, as DNA: TGTGCCAGCAGTTTAGAGGGGGGCCAGCCCCAGCATTTT.

The V call is TRBV7-2, the J call TRBJ1-2, with 9 positions matching TRBD1. Germline CDR1 is SGHTA and CDR2 is FQGNSA. CDR3 length: 13 amino acids. Trimming at V came to 5 bases and at J to 8 bases, leaving 6 bases not matched to a gene. CDR3 sequence: CASSTGQGIGYTF. DNA for the CDR3: TGTGCCAGCAGCACTGGACAGGGGATAGGCTACACCTTC.

J is TRBJ2-7 and V is TRBV7-6, with a possible D match to TRBD1 (6 bases). Trimming removed 2 bases at V and 3 bases at J, with 11 bases between. The CDR3 has 14 residues. CDR1 SGHVS and CDR2 FNYEAQ come from the germline V gene. This chain's CDR3 is CASSLSEGGYEQYF. The DNA of the CDR3 is TGTGCCAGCAGCTTAAGCGAAGGGGGCTACGAGCAGTACTTC.

The chain links TRBV18 to TRBJ1-1, with D hard to call. The V gene lost 3 bases and the J gene lost 2 bases, with 10 bases spanning the gap. This CDR3 spans 14 amino acids. CDR1 and CDR2 (germline): KGHSH, LQKENI. Written as DNA, the CDR3 is TGTGCCAGCTCACCTGCGGGGATAAACACTGAAGCTTTCTTT. Its translation: CASSPAGINTEAFF.

This chain links TRBV19 with TRBJ1-1, with D maybe TRBD1 (6 bases). Germline V gene data show CDR1 as LNHDA and CDR2 as SQIVND (reference sequence). The CDR3 length is 14 residues. V was shortened by 8 bases and J by 7 bases, with 20 bases between the two germline ends. CDR3 loop: CASRVKIQGGEAFF. CDR3 DNA sequence: TGTGCCAGTCGAGTGAAAATACAGGGAGGTGAAGCTTTCTTT.

This rearrangement joins TRBV11-3 to TRBJ1-1; D perhaps matches TRBD1 (5 bases). The CDR3 is 12 residues long. Germline loops: CDR1 SGHNT, CDR2 YENEEA. Trimming pared 6 bases from V and 6 bases from J, leaving 11 bases between. The CDR3 region has the DNA TGTGCCAGCAGACCTCAGGGCGCTGAAGCTTTCTTT. Its protein product is CASRPQGAEAFF.

The V and J genes are TRBV5-4 and TRBJ1-2; weak D call: TRBD1 (5 bases). In germline, CDR1 is SGHNT, CDR2 YYREEE (reference sequence). V lost 0 bases and J 4 bases, leaving 16 bases between the germline ends. The CDR3 contains 16 residues. CDR3 DNA sequence: TGTGCCAGCAGCTTGGCAGACCGGGACTTGGGCTATGGCTACACCTTC. It specifies CASSLADRDLGYGYTF.

This chain uses TRBV7-6 with TRBJ1-2, with D possibly matching TRBD1 (5 bases). Deletions cut 4 bases from V and 8 bases from J, with 20 bases between. CDR3 length equals 15 residues. Germline assignment: CDR1 SGHVS and CDR2 FNYEAQ. The CDR3 protein is CASSSLRVGGAGYTF. DNA of the CDR3: TGTGCCAGCAGCTCACTCCGAGTGGGGGGAGCCGGCTACACCTTC.